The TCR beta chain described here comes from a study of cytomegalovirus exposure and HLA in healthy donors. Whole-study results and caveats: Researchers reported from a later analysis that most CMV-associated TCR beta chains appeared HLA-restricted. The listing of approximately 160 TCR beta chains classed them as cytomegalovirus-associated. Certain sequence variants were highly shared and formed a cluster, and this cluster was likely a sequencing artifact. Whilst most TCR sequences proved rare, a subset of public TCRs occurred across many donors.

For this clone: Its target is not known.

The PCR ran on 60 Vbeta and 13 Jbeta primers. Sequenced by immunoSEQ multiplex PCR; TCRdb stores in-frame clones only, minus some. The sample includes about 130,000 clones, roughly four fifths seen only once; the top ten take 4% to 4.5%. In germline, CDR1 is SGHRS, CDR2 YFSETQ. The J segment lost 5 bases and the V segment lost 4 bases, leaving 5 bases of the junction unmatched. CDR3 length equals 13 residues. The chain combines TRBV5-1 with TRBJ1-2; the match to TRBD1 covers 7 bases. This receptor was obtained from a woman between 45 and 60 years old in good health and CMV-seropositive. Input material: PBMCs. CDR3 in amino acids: CASSPLQGYGYTF. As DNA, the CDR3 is TGCGCCAGCAGCCCGCTACAGGGGTATGGCTACACCTTC. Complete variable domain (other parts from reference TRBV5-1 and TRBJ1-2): KAGVTQTPRYLIKTRGQQVTLSCSPISGHRSVSWYQQTPGQGLQFLFEYFSETQRNKGNFPGRFSGRQFSNSRSEMNVSTLELGDSALYLCASSPLQGYGYTFGSGTRLTVV.